This T cell receptor beta chain was captured by sequencing in a study of cytomegalovirus exposure and HLA in healthy donors. TCRdb's copy holds only in-frame clones and misses some; the assay was immunoSEQ multiplex PCR. The sample carries under 250,000 clones, roughly 85% recorded once. The CDR3 is made up of 13 amino acids. The germline V gene has CDR1 MNHNS and CDR2 SASEGT. Germline trimming cut 11 bases from V and 4 bases from J; bases unmatched to any gene: 6. V gene TRBV6-1 combines with J gene TRBJ2-3; TRBD1 matches 10 bases. The source material was PBMCs. The receptor's source is a woman aged 18-29 years in good health and CMV-seronegative. DNA of the CDR3: TGTGCCGTGGGACAGGGGTTATCAGATACGCAGTATTTT. As protein: CAVGQGLSDTQYF.